This T cell receptor beta chain was recorded in a study of shared clonotypes between healthy human individuals. Measured with immunoSEQ multiplex PCR; TCRdb has only the in-frame clones, and not every one. The data show a few million clones, with 90% to 95% seen just once and 1.5% to 2% held by the top ten. CD8 cells regarded as naive lacked CD45RO, were positively chosen for CCR7, and omitted terminally differentiated effector memory CD45RA+ cells. Germline values: CDR1 LGHNA, CDR2 YNFKEQ. V was cut by 0 bases and J by 2 bases, with 8 bases left in between. This CDR3 has 14 amino acids. V gene TRBV4-2 combines with J gene TRBJ2-7, with D uncertain. The clonotype comes from a man between 18 and 35 years old in good health. Some clones in this sample may be carry-over from other donors' samples. Sequenced: naive CD8+ T cells from PBMCs. The CDR3 DNA follows: TGTGCCAGCAGCCAAGAAATCTACACCTACGAGCAGTACTTC. It translates to CASSQEIYTYEQYF.